This TCR beta chain derives from a study of T cells in Graves' hyperthyroidism and ophthalmopathy. Study background: Upon initial diagnosis and before any treatment, peripheral blood was collected.

Patients were aged 18 to 65, had disease duration under 2 months, and had newly diagnosed hyperthyroidism. Amplified TCR beta CDR3 regions derived from RNA transcripts. With the HTBI primer set, the TCR CDR3 went through a first round of RT-PCR. One entry per CDR3 protein, called by TCRdb with MiXCR from the multiplex PCR reads. The sample has roughly 96,000 distinct CDR3 sequences; just over 50% are singletons. This TCR was recovered from a woman aged 40 to 50 with Graves' hyperthyroidism. The sample taken for sequencing was blood.

The DNA of the CDR3 is TGTGCCAGCAGCCGCCTCCCCCAGGGACCGCAAAAACTACCCCAGCATTTT. The encoded protein is CASSRLPQGPQKLPQHF. The V call is TRBV4-2, the J call TRBJ1-5; D is perhaps TRBD1 (5 bases). The CDR3 is 17 residues long. V was trimmed by 4 bases and J by 10 bases, leaving 26 bases between them. CDR1 and CDR2 (germline): LGHNA, YNFKEQ.